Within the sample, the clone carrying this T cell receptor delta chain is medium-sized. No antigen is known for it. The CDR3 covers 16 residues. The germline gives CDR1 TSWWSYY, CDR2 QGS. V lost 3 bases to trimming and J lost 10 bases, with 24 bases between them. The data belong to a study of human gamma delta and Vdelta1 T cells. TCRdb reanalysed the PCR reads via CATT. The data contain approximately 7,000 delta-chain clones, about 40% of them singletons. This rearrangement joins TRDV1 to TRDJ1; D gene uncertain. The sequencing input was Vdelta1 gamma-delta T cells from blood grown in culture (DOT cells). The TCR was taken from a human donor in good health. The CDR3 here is CALGDMGVPWVQGLIF. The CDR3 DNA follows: TGTGCTCTTGGGGACATGGGAGTTCCGTGGGTTCAAGGACTCATCTTT.